The 19 T cell receptor beta chains below come from one sample, sequenced in a study of human T cells and chemical hapten exposure. Time point here: patch test 1, 2 weeks after DPC sensitization. As for treatment: therapeutic diphenylcyclopropenone sensitization with weekly scalp DPC. Unfractionated whole blood was the source from which total RNA was extracted. TCRdb passed the RACE reads through MiXCR, listing each CDR3 protein once. The table has about 37,000 distinct CDR3 sequences, around 6.4% seen once; the top ten hold roughly 9.2%. Source: whole blood, taken in connection with sensitization to the hapten diphenylcyclopropenone (DPC). Receptors were obtained from a woman aged 25 to 45 with alopecia areata. Some clones in this sample may be carry-over from other donors' samples.

The chain couples TRBV25-1 to TRBJ1-2; 7 nucleotides align to TRBD1. Trimming took 6 bases from V and 7 from J; bases not matched to a gene: 14. The germline gives CDR1 MGHDK, CDR2 SYGVNS. The CDR3 is 15 residues long. The CDR3 nucleotides are TGTGCCAGCAGCTACCTGGAACAGGGGTTTTCTGGCTACACCTTC. This sequence encodes CASSYLEQGFSGYTF.

This clonotype was found many times. This rearrangement joins TRBV9 to TRBJ2-7; 8 bases are shared with TRBD1. The CDR3 is 13 amino acids. V dropped 4 bases and J dropped 6; count of bases not matched to a gene: 6. Germline V CDR1 and CDR2: SGDLS, YYNGEE. The CDR3 sequence: CASSTDRDPEQYF. The CDR3 coding sequence is TGTGCCAGCAGCACGGACAGGGATCCCGAGCAGTACTTC.

This clonotype was recorded many times. The chain joins TRBV5-4 to TRBJ1-1, with a possible D match to TRBD1 (5 bases). CDR1 SGHNT and CDR2 YYREEE come from the germline V gene (reference sequence). V gave up 0 bases and J gave up 5 bases, with 14 bases separating them. The CDR3 has 15 amino acids. This CDR3 is CASSLGPGGGTEAFF. The CDR3 coding sequence is TGTGCCAGCAGCTTGGGGCCGGGGGGAGGAACTGAAGCTTTCTTT.

The chain employs TRBV10-3 and TRBJ2-3; D is unresolved. The CDR3 runs to 14 residues. The V and J ends lost 2 bases and 2 bases respectively, with 8 bases between them. CDR1 ENHRY and CDR2 SYGVKD come from the germline V gene. The CDR3 reads CAISELSNTDTQYF. DNA for the CDR3: TGTGCCATCAGTGAGCTCAGCAACACAGATACGCAGTATTTT.

The CDR3 region has the DNA TGTGCCAGCAGTTTAACCGGCCCGAGCTTGGGTGGGCAGTACTTC. Protein product: CASSLTGPSLGGQYF. The chain links TRBV28 to TRBJ2-7; the D is unclear. Germline-derived CDR1 and CDR2 are MDHEN and SYDVKM. The CDR3 contains 15 residues. V lost 2 bases, J lost 9 bases, and 20 bases lay in between.

The chain combines TRBV6-5 with TRBJ2-1, with TRBD2 identical over 7 bases. Germline V gene data show CDR1 as MNHEY and CDR2 as SVGAGI. The CDR3 covers 16 residues. V lost 5 bases, J lost 1 base, and 8 bases stayed unmatched. DNA of the CDR3: TGTGCCAGCAGTCCGCCGGCTAGCGGTTCCTACAATGAGCAGTTCTTC. Translation: CASSPPASGSYNEQFF.

The table lists this clonotype with a few counts. V and J are TRBV4-2 and TRBJ1-3; tentative D call: TRBD1 (5 bases). CDR1 is LGHNA and CDR2 is YNFKEQ in the germline V gene. V lost 0 bases, J lost 8 bases, and 17 bases lay in between. There are 16 residues in the CDR3. CDR3 region: CASSQDSWGTADTIYF. DNA of the CDR3: TGTGCCAGCAGCCAAGATAGTTGGGGGACTGCAGACACCATATATTTT.

The J gene is TRBJ2-3, the V gene TRBV3-1; a weak D match, TRBD2 (5 bases). CDR1 LGHDT and CDR2 YNNKEL come from the germline V gene (reference sequence). The CDR3 sequence is 15 residues long. V lost 3 bases and J lost 0, with 10 bases in between. The CDR3 DNA is TGTGCCAGCAGCCAGGGCGGGTTAAGCACAGATACGCAGTATTTT. This codes for CASSQGGLSTDTQYF.

The chain carries TRBV11-2 and TRBJ1-1; the D is unclear. The germline CDR1 and CDR2 sequences are SGHAT and FQNNGV. Deletions cut 5 bases from V and 0 bases from J, with 7 bases between. The CDR3 is made up of 13 amino acids. CDR3 DNA sequence: TGTGCCAGCAGCCCCAGCATGAACACTGAAGCTTTCTTT. Protein: CASSPSMNTEAFF.

This clonotype has just a few counts. This rearrangement joins TRBV30 to TRBJ2-3; D is possibly TRBD2 (5 bases). Germline CDR1 and CDR2: GTSNPN and SVGIG (reference sequence). The CDR3 totals 13 residues. The ends were cut back, 4 bases at V and 2 bases at J, with 10 bases in the middle. The CDR3 loop reads CAWTPRDTDTQYF. CDR3 in DNA: TGTGCCTGGACCCCCCGGGACACAGATACGCAGTATTTT.

This rearrangement joins TRBV7-6 to TRBJ2-7, with D possibly being TRBD1 (5 bases). The CDR3 spans 13 residues. Germline V gene sequence: CDR1 SGHVS, CDR2 FNYEAQ. The germline V and J ends were trimmed by 5 bases and 3 bases, with 11 bases remaining between them. CDR3 protein: CASSPLGDYEQYF. CDR3 nucleotides: TGTGCCAGCAGCCCCTTAGGGGACTACGAGCAGTACTTC.

Many counts were recorded for this clonotype. The V gene is TRBV12-3 or TRBV12-4, the J gene TRBJ1-3; D not resolved. This CDR3 comprises 15 residues. Trimming cost V 7 bases and J 0 bases, with 13 bases left between them. The CDR3 protein is CASNPVEVSGNTIYF. CDR3 nucleotide sequence: TGTGCCAGCAACCCCGTGGAGGTCTCTGGAAACACCATATATTTT.

The chain employs TRBV6-6 and TRBJ1-1, with TRBD1 identical over 7 bases. The CDR3 length is 14 residues. The V segment lost 7 bases and the J segment 0 bases; nucleotides outside the gene matches: 5. Germline V lookup: CDR1 MNHNY, CDR2 SVGAGI (reference sequence). The CDR3 coding sequence is TGTGCCAGCAATAGACAGGGTATGAACACTGAAGCTTTCTTT. Translation gives CASNRQGMNTEAFF.

Many counts were recorded for this clonotype. The V and J genes are TRBV28 and TRBJ1-5, with 7 bases aligning to TRBD1. Germline CDR1 is MDHEN and CDR2 is SYDVKM. The CDR3 sequence is 17 residues long. The V and J ends lost 5 bases and 4 bases, in that order; junction bases with no gene match: 14. DNA of the CDR3: TGTGCCAGCAGTCCCCATCTCGGGGCAGGGGGAAATCAGCCCCAGCATTTT. As protein: CASSPHLGAGGNQPQHF.

This clonotype was observed many times. This chain links TRBV7-3 with TRBJ2-1; the D call may be TRBD1 or TRBD2 (5 bases each). Germline V lookup: CDR1 SGHTA, CDR2 FQGTGA. There are 14 residues in the CDR3. The V and J ends lost 5 bases and 2 bases respectively, with 10 bases between them. The CDR3 reads CASSPGTAYNEQFF. The CDR3, as DNA: TGTGCCAGCAGCCCCGGGACGGCCTACAATGAGCAGTTCTTC.

This clonotype was found a few times. The rearrangement uses TRBV20-1 and TRBJ2-3; 13 bases match TRBD2. The CDR3 has 16 residues. From germline, CDR1 is DFQATT and CDR2 SNEGSKA (reference sequence). The DNA of the CDR3 is TGCACCCCGGGACTAGCGGGGCAAGCGTTCACAGATACGCAGTATTTT. Protein product: CTPGLAGQAFTDTQYF.

This clonotype was seen a handful of times. This chain connects TRBV11-2 to TRBJ2-3; 7 positions match TRBD1. The CDR3 is 15 residues long. The V gene's germline CDR1 is SGHAT and CDR2 FQNNGV. The V segment lost 2 bases and the J segment 3 bases; nucleotides outside the gene matches: 5. CDR3: CASSLWDRETDTQYF. The CDR3 nucleotides are TGTGCCAGCAGCTTATGGGACAGAGAAACAGATACGCAGTATTTT.

The chain couples TRBV19 to TRBJ1-5; TRBD1 is a possible D gene (5 bases). V was trimmed by 3 bases and J by 3 bases, leaving 12 bases between them. The CDR3 is 15 amino acids. The germline CDR1 and CDR2 sequences are LNHDA and SQIVND (reference sequence). CDR3 sequence reads: CASSMFGTDNQPQHF. The DNA of the CDR3 is TGTGCCAGTAGTATGTTCGGGACGGACAATCAGCCCCAGCATTTT.

There are a few counts of this clonotype. The gene calls are TRBV6-6 and TRBJ1-6, with D unclear. Deletions cut 6 bases from V and 0 bases from J, with 21 bases between. Germline CDR1 is MNHNY and CDR2 is SVGAGI (reference sequence). The length of the CDR3 is 19 residues. CDR3: CASRPHPGSASSYNSPLHF. Here the CDR3 DNA reads TGTGCCAGCAGGCCCCACCCCGGGTCCGCAAGCTCCTATAATTCACCCCTCCACTTT.